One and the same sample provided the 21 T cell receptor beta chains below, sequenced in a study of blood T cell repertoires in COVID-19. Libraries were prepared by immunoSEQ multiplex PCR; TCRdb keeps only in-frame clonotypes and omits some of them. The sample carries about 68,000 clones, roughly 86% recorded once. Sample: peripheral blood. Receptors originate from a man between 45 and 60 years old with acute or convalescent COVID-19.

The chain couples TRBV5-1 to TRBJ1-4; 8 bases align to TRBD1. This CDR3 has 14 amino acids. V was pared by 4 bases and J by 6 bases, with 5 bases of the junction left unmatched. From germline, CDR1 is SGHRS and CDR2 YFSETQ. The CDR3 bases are TGCGCCAGCAGCCTGGACAGGGCCTATGAAAAACTGTTTTTT. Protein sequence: CASSLDRAYEKLFF.

The CDR3 nucleotides read TGTGCCAGCAGTGAGGACAGGGATAATGGCTACACCTTC. Translated: CASSEDRDNGYTF. The V gene is TRBV6-1, the J gene TRBJ1-2; TRBD1 matches at 8 bases. The germline CDR1 and CDR2 sequences are MNHNS and SASEGT. Losses at the gene ends were 3 bases for V and 6 bases for J; bases not matched to a gene: 3. The CDR3 runs 13 residues.

The CDR3 nucleotides read TGCGCCAGCAGCCAAGAACCAGCGGGAGTTTCCTACGAGCAGTACTTC. Protein product: CASSQEPAGVSYEQYF. V is TRBV4-1 and J is TRBJ2-7; 8 bases align to TRBD2. The V segment lost 0 bases and the J segment 1 base; nucleotides outside the gene matches: 5. The CDR3 sequence is 16 residues long. Germline CDR1 and CDR2: MGHRA and YSYEKL.

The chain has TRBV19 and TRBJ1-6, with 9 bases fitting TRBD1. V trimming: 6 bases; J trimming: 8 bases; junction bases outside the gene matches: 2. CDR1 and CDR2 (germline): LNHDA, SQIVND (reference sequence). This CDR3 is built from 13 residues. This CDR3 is CASRDRGDSPLHF. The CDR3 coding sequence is TGTGCCAGTAGAGACAGGGGGGATTCACCCCTCCACTTT.

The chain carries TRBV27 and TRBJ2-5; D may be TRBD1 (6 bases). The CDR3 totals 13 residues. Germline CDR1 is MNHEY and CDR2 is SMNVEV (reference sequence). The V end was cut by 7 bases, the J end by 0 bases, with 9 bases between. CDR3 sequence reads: CASKGVYQETQYF. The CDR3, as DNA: TGTGCCAGCAAGGGGGTGTACCAAGAGACCCAGTACTTC.

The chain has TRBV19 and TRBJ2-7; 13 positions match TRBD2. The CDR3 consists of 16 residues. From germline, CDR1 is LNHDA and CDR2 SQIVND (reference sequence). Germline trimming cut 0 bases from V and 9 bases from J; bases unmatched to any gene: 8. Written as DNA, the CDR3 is TGTGCCAGTAGTATAGAAGGACTAGCGGGAGTTCCACGGCAGTACTTC. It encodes CASSIEGLAGVPRQYF.

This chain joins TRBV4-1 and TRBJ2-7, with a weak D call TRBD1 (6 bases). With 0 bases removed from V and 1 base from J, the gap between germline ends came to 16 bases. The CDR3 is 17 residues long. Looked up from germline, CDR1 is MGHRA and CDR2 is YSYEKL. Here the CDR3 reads CASSQDRSGTLSYEQYF. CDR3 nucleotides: TGCGCCAGCAGCCAAGATCGTTCCGGGACACTATCCTACGAGCAGTACTTC.

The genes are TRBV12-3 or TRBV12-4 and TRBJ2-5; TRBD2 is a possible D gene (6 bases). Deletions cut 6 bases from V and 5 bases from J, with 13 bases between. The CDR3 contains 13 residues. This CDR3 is CASSPLALETQYF. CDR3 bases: TGTGCCAGCAGCCCACTAGCTTTGGAGACCCAGTACTTC.

The CDR3 nucleotides read TGTGCCAGCAGCCCTAGACAGGGGCAAAACACCGGGGAGCTGTTTTTT. This sequence encodes CASSPRQGQNTGELFF. This chain uses TRBV9 with TRBJ2-2, with 8 bases lining up with TRBD1. The CDR3 consists of 16 residues. J gave up 2 bases and V 4 bases, and 7 bases lay outside the gene matches. Germline loops: CDR1 SGDLS, CDR2 YYNGEE.

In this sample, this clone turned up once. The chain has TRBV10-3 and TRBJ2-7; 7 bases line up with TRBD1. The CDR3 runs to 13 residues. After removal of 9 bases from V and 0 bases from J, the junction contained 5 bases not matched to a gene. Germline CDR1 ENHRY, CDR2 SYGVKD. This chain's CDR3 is CAIGQAASYEQYF. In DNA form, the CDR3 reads TGTGCCATTGGACAGGCCGCCTCCTACGAGCAGTACTTC.

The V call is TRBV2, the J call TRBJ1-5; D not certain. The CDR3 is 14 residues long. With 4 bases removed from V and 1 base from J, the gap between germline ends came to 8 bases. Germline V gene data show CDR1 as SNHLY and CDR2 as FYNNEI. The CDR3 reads CASSVRQSNQPQHF. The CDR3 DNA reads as TGTGCCAGCAGTGTGCGGCAGAGCAATCAGCCCCAGCATTTT.

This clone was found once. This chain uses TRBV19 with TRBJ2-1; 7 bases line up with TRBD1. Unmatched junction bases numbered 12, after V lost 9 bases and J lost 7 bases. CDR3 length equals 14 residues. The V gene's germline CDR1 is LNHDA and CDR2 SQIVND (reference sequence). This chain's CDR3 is CASWSDRVPNEQFF. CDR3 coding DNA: TGTGCCAGCTGGAGTGACAGGGTTCCGAATGAGCAGTTCTTC.

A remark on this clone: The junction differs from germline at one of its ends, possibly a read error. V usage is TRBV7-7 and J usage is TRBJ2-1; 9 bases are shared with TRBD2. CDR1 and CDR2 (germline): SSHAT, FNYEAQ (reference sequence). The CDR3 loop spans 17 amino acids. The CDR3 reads CASSPSSGGYSYNEQFF. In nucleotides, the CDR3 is TGTGCTAGCAGCCCTTCGAGCGGGGGGTATTCCTACAATGAGCAGTTCTTC.

CDR3 amino acids: CSVEDPNRYTDTQYF. CDR3 nucleotide sequence: TGCAGCGTTGAAGACCCAAATCGGTACACAGATACGCAGTATTTT. The chain employs TRBV29-1 and TRBJ2-3, with D unclear. V lost 0 bases to trimming and J lost 2 bases, with 12 bases between them. Germline V gene sequence: CDR1 SQVTM, CDR2 ANQGSEA. The length of the CDR3 is 15 residues.

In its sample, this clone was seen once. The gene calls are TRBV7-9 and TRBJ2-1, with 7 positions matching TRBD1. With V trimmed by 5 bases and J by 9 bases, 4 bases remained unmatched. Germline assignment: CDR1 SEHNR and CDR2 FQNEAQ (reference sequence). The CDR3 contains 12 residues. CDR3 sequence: CASSPQGSEQFF. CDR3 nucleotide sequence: TGTGCCAGCAGCCCACAGGGGAGTGAGCAGTTCTTC.

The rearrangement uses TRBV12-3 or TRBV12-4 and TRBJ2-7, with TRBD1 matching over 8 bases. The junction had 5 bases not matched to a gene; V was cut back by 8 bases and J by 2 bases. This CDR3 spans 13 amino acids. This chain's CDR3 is CASSQGAAYEQYF. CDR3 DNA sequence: TGTGCCAGCTCTCAGGGGGCGGCCTACGAGCAGTACTTC.

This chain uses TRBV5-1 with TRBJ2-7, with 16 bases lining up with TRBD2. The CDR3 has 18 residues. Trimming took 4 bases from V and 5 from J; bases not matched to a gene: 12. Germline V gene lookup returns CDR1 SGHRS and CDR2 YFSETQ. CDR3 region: CASSLLVGLAGGPHEQYF. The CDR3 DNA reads TGCGCCAGCAGCCTCCTTGTGGGACTAGCGGGAGGGCCCCACGAGCAGTACTTC.

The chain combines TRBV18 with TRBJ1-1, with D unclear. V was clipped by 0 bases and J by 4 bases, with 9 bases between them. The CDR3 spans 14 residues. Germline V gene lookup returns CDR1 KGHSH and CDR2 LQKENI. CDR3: CASSPPGGLTEAFF. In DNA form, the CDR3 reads TGTGCCAGCTCACCACCGGGAGGGCTCACTGAAGCTTTCTTT.

The CDR3 sequence is CASRGDSYQPQHF. For the CDR3, the DNA is TGTGCCAGTAGAGGGGACAGCTATCAGCCCCAGCATTTT. The genes are TRBV19 and TRBJ1-5; 7 positions match TRBD1. J was trimmed by 5 bases and V by 6 bases; bases with no gene match: 4. The germline CDR1 and CDR2 sequences are LNHDA and SQIVND (reference sequence). This CDR3 is built from 13 residues.

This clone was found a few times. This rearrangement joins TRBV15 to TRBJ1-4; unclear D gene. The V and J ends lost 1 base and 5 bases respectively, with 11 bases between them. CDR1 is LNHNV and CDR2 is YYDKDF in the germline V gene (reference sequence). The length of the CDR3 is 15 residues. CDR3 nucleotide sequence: TGTGCCACCAGCAGAGTAGCCCAAGCCAATGAAAAACTGTTTTTT. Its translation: CATSRVAQANEKLFF.

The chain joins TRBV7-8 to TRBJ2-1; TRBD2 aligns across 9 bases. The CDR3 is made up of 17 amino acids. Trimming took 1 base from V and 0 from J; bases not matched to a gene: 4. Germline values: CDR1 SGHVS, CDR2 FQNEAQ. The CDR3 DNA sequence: TGTGCCAGCAGCTTAGGGCTAGCGGGGAGCTCCTACAATGAGCAGTTCTTC. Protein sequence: CASSLGLAGSSYNEQFF.